This TCR beta chain was retrieved from a study of cytomegalovirus exposure and HLA in healthy donors. TCRdb's table, derived via immunoSEQ multiplex PCR, lists solely in-frame clones and lacks some. This table holds roughly 220,000 clones, 85% to 95% found once. Losses at the gene ends were 3 bases for V and 3 bases for J; bases not matched to a gene: 8. This CDR3 spans 16 amino acids. From germline, CDR1 is MRHNA and CDR2 SNTAGT. The chain joins TRBV6-4 to TRBJ2-1, with 7 positions matching TRBD2. The specimen sequenced was PBMCs. The clonotype originates from a woman aged 18-29 years in good health and CMV-seronegative. The CDR3 spells CASSEFAGEVYNEQFF. CDR3 in DNA: TGTGCCAGCAGTGAATTCGCGGGAGAGGTCTACAATGAGCAGTTCTTC.